Below, 2 T cell receptor beta chains from the same sample are listed, as sequenced in a study of blood T cells in healthy people across ages. Sample-barcoded 5' priming and a J-beta primer mix drove a second PCR of roughly 6 to 12 cycles. In TCRdb, the 5' RACE reads were re-called with MiXCR into one record per CDR3 protein. The table lists hundreds of thousands of distinct CDR3 sequences, around 48% of them singletons. Sequenced input: blood. Receptors originate from a woman in her fifties or sixties in good health.

CDR3 bases: TGCGCCTCCAAGGGTAGTTTCTACAATGAGCAGTACTTC. As protein: CASKGSFYNEQYF. This chain links TRBV10-2 with TRBJ2-7; D unresolved. CDR1 and CDR2 from the germline V gene are WSHSY and SAAADI. V lost 11 bases, J lost 7 bases, and 21 bases lay in between. The CDR3 totals 13 residues.

The gene calls are TRBV20-1 and TRBJ2-7, with 13 bases that match TRBD2. The ends lost 0 bases at V and 1 base at J; junction bases unmatched: 15. CDR1 is DFQATT, CDR2 SNEGSKA, per germline (reference sequence). The CDR3 sequence is 20 residues long. In DNA form, the CDR3 reads TGCAGTGCTAGAGATCCTATCGGACTAGCGGGAGCTTCACGGTCCTACGAGCAGTACTTC. This gives the protein CSARDPIGLAGASRSYEQYF.